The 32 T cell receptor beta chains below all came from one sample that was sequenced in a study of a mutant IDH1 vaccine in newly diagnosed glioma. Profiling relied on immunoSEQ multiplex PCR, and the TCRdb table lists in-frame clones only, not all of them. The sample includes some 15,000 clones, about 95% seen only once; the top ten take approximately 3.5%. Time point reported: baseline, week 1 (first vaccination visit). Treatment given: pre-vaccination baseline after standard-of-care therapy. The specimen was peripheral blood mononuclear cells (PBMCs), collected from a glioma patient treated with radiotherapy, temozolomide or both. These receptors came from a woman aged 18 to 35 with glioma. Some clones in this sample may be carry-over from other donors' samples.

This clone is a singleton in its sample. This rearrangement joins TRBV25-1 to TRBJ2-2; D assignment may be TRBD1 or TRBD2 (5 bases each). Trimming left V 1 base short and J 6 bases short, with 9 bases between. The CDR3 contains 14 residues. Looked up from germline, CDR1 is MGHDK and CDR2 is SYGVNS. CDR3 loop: CASSESGPPGELFF. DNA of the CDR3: TGTGCCAGCAGTGAATCGGGGCCACCCGGGGAGCTGTTTTTT.

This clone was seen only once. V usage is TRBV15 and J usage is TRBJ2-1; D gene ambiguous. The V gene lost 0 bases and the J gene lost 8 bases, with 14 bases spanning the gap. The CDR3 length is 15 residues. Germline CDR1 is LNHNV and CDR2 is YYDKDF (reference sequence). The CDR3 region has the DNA TGTGCCACCAGCAGAGATGGGTTGGGGTCCTATGAGCAGTTCTTC. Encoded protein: CATSRDGLGSYEQFF.

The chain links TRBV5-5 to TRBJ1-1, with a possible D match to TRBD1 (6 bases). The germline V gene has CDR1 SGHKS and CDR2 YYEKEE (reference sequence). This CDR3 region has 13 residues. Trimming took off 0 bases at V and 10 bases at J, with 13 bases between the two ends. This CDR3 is CASSLDQGTGAFF. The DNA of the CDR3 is TGTGCCAGCAGCTTGGACCAGGGGACCGGAGCTTTCTTT.

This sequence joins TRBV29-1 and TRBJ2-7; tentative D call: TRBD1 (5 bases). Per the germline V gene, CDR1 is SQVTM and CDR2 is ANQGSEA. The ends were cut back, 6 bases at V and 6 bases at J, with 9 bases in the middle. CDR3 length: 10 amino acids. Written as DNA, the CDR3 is TGCAGCGTACAAGGGGTCGAGCAGTACTTC. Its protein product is CSVQGVEQYF.

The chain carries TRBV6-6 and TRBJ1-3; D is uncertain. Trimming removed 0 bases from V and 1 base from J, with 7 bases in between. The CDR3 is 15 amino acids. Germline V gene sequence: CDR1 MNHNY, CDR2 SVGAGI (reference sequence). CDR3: CASSYSMGSGNTIYF. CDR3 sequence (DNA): TGTGCCAGCAGTTACTCGATGGGGTCTGGAAACACCATATATTTT.

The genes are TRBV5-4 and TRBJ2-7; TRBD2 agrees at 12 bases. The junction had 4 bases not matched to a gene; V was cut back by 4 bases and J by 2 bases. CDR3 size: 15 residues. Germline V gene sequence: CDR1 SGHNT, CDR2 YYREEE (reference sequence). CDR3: CASSPLAGGTYEQYF. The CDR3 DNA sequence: TGTGCCAGCAGCCCACTAGCGGGGGGAACCTACGAGCAGTACTTC.

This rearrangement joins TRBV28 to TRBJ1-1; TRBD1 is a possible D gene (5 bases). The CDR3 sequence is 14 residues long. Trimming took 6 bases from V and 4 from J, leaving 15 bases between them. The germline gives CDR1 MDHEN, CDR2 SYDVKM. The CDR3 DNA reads TGTGCCAGCAGGGGGGGGGTCACGAGCACTGAAGCTTTCTTT. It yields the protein CASRGGVTSTEAFF.

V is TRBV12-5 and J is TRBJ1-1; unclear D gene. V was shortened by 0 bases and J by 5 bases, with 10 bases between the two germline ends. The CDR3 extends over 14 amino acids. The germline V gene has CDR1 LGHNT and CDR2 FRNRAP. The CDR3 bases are TGTGCTAGTGGTTTGGTACTTGCCGGTACTGAAGCTTTCTTT. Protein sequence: CASGLVLAGTEAFF.

The CDR3 bases are TGTGCCAGCAGTGAAATCGGAATTTACCGGGACAAGGAAGAGACCCAGTACTTC. Encoded protein: CASSEIGIYRDKEETQYF. The chain joins TRBV2 to TRBJ2-5; possibly TRBD1 for D (6 bases). The germline gives CDR1 SNHLY, CDR2 FYNNEI. V lost 2 bases and J lost 3, with 22 bases in between. This CDR3 spans 18 amino acids.

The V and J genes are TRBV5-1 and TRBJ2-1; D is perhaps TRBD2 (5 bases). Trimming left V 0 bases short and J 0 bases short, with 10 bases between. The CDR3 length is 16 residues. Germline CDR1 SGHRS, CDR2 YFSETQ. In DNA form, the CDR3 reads TGCGCCAGCAGCTTGGCTGGACTTAGCTCCTACAATGAGCAGTTCTTC. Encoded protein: CASSLAGLSSYNEQFF.

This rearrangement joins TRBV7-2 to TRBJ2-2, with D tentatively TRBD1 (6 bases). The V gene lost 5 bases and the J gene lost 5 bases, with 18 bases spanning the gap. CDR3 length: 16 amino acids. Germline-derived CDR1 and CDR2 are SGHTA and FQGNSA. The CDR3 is CASSLLQGMGTGELFF. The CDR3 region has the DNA TGTGCCAGCAGCCTATTACAGGGTATGGGGACCGGGGAGCTGTTTTTT.

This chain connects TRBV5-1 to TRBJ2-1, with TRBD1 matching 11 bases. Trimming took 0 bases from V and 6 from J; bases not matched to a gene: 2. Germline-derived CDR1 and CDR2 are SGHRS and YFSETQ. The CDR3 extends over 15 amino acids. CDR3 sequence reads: CASSLGGTGGNEQFF. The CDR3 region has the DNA TGCGCCAGCAGCTTGGGTGGGACAGGGGGCAATGAGCAGTTCTTC. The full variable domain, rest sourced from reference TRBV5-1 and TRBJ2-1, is KAGVTQTPRYLIKTRGQQVTLSCSPISGHRSVSWYQQTPGQGLQFLFEYFSETQRNKGNFPGRFSGRQFSNSRSEMNVSTLELGDSALYLCASSLGGTGGNEQFFGPGTRLTVL.

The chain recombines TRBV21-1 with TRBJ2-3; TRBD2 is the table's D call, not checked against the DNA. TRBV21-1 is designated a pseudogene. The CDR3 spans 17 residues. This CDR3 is CASSKEASGRTTDTQYF. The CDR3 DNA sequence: TGTGCCAGCAGCAAAGAAGCTAGCGGGAGGACTACAGATACGCAGTATTTT.

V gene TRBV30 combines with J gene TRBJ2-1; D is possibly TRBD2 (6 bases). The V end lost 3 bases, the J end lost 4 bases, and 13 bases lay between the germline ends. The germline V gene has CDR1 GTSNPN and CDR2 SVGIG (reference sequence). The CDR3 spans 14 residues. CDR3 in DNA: TGTGCCTGGAGGTACAGCGGGCTATACAATGAGCAGTTCTTC. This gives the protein CAWRYSGLYNEQFF.

The CDR3 bases are TGTGCCAGCAGCTTGTGGCAAGTGAACACTGAAGCTTTCTTT. Its protein product is CASSLWQVNTEAFF. This chain links TRBV5-4 with TRBJ1-1, with D unclear. Germline lookup yields CDR1 SGHNT and CDR2 YYREEE (reference sequence). The CDR3 sequence is 14 residues long. Trimming pared 1 base from V and 0 bases from J, leaving 7 bases between.

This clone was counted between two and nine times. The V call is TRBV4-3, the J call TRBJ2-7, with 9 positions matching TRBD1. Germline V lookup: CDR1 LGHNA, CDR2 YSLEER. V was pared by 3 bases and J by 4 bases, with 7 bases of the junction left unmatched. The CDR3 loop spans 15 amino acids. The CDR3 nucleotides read TGCGCCAGCAGCCAGGACGACAGGGGGTCATACGAGCAGTACTTC. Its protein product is CASSQDDRGSYEQYF.

The CDR3 nucleotides are TGCAGCGTTGCCCAGGGCGGGCTAGCGGGACGAGGTGAGCAGTTCTTC. Encoded protein: CSVAQGGLAGRGEQFF. The gene calls are TRBV29-1 and TRBJ2-1; TRBD2 matches at 9 bases. The CDR3 loop spans 16 amino acids. J gave up 9 bases and V 4 bases, and 16 bases lay outside the gene matches. Germline assignment: CDR1 SQVTM and CDR2 ANQGSEA.

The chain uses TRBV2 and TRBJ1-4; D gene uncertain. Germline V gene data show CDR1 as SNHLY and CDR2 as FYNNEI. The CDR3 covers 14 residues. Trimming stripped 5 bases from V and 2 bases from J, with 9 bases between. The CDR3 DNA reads TGTGCCAGCAGTCCTACGCGCACTAATGAAAAACTGTTTTTT. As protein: CASSPTRTNEKLFF.

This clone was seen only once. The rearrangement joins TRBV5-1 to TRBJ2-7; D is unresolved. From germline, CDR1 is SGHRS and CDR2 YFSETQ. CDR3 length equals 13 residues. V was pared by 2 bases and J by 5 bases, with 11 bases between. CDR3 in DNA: TGCGCCAGCAGCTTCGCGGCTGGCCACGAGCAGTACTTC. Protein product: CASSFAAGHEQYF.

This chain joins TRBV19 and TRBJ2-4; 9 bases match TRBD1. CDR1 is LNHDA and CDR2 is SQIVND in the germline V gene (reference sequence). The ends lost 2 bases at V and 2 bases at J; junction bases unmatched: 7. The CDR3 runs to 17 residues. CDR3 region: CASSIKRGTGTKNIQYF. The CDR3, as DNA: TGTGCCAGTAGTATAAAAAGGGGGACAGGGACCAAAAACATTCAGTACTTC.

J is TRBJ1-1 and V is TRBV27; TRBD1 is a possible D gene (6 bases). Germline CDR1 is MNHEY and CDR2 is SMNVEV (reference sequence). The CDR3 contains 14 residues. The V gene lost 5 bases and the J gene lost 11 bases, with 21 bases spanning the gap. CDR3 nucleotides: TGTGCCAGCAGTGCCGGTGTGGGGTGGGGGCGGGCTTTCTTT. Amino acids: CASSAGVGWGRAFF.

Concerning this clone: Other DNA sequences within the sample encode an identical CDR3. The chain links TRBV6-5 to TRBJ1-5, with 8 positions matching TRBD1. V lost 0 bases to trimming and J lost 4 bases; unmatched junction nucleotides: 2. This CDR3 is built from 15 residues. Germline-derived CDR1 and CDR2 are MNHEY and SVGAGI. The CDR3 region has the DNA TGTGCCAGCAGTTACTCCGGACAGGGTAATCAGCCCCAGCATTTT. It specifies CASSYSGQGNQPQHF.

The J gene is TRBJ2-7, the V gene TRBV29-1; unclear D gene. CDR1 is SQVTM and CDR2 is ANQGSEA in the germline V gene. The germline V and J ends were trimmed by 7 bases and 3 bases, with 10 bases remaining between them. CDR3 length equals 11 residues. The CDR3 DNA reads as TGCAGCGGAGTTTGGCGCTACGAGCAGTACTTC. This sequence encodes CSGVWRYEQYF.

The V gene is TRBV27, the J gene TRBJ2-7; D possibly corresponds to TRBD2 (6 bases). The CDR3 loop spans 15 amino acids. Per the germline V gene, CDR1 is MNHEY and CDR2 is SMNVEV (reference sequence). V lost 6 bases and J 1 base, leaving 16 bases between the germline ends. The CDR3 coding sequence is TGTGCCAGCAGAAAGTACGGGACTCGGTCCTACGAGCAGTACTTC. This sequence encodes CASRKYGTRSYEQYF.

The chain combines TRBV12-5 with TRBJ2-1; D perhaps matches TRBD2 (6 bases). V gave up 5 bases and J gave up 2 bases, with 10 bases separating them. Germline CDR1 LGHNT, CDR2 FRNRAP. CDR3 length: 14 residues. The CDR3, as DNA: TGTGCTAGTGGTCCCCGCGGGACCTACAATGAGCAGTTCTTC. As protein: CASGPRGTYNEQFF. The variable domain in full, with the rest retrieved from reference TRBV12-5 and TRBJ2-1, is DARVTQTPRHKVTEMGQEVTMRCQPILGHNTVFWYRQTMMQGLELLAYFRNRAPLDDSGMPKDRFSAEMPDATLATLKIQPSEPRDSAVYFCASGPRGTYNEQFFGPGTRLTVL.

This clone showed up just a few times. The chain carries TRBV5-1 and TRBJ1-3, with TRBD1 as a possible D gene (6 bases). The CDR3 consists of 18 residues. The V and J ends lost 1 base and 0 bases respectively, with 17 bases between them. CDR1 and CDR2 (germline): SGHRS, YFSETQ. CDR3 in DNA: TGCGCCAGCAGCTTGACCCCGCAATGGACAGCCTCTGGAAACACCATATATTTT. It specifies CASSLTPQWTASGNTIYF. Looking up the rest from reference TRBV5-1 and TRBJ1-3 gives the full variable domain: KAGVTQTPRYLIKTRGQQVTLSCSPISGHRSVSWYQQTPGQGLQFLFEYFSETQRNKGNFPGRFSGRQFSNSRSEMNVSTLELGDSALYLCASSLTPQWTASGNTIYFGEGSWLTVV.

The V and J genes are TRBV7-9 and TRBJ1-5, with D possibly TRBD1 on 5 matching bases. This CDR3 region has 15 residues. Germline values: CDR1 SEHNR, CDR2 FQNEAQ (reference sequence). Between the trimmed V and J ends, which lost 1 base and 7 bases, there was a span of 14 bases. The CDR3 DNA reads TGTGCCAGCAGCTTAGACGGGGGAGGAGGACAGCCCCAGCATTTT. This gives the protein CASSLDGGGGQPQHF.

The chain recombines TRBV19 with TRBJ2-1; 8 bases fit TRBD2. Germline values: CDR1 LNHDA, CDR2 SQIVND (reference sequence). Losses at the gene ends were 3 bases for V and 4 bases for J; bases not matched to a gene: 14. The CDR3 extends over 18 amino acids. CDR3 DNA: TGTGCCAGTAGTATGCACCCGGCGGGAGGAGGTCTTTACAATGAGCAGTTCTTC. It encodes CASSMHPAGGGLYNEQFF.

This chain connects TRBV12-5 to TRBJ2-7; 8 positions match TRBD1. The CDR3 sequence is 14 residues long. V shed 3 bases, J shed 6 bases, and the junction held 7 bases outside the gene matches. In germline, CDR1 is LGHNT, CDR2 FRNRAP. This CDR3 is CASGLGQGTGEQYF. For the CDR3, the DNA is TGTGCTAGTGGTTTAGGACAGGGAACAGGCGAGCAGTACTTC.

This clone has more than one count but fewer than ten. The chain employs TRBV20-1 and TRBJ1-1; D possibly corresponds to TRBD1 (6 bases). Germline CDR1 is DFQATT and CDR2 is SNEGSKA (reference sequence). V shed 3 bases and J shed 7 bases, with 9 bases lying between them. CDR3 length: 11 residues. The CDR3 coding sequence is TGCAGTGCTAGGGGACACATTGAAGCTTTCTTT. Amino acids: CSARGHIEAFF.

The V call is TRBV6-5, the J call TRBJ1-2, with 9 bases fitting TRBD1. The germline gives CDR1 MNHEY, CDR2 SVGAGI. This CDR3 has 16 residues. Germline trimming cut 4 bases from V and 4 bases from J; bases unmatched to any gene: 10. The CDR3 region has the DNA TGTGCCAGCAGTTTGACCCGGACAGGGGCCGGCTATGGCTACACCTTC. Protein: CASSLTRTGAGYGYTF.

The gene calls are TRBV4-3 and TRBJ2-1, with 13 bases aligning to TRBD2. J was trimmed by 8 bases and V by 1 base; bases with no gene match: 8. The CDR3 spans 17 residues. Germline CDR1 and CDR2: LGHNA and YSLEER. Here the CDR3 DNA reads TGCGCCAGCAGCCAAGGACTAGCGGGAGGAGGTAAGGATGAGCAGTTCTTC. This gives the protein CASSQGLAGGGKDEQFF.